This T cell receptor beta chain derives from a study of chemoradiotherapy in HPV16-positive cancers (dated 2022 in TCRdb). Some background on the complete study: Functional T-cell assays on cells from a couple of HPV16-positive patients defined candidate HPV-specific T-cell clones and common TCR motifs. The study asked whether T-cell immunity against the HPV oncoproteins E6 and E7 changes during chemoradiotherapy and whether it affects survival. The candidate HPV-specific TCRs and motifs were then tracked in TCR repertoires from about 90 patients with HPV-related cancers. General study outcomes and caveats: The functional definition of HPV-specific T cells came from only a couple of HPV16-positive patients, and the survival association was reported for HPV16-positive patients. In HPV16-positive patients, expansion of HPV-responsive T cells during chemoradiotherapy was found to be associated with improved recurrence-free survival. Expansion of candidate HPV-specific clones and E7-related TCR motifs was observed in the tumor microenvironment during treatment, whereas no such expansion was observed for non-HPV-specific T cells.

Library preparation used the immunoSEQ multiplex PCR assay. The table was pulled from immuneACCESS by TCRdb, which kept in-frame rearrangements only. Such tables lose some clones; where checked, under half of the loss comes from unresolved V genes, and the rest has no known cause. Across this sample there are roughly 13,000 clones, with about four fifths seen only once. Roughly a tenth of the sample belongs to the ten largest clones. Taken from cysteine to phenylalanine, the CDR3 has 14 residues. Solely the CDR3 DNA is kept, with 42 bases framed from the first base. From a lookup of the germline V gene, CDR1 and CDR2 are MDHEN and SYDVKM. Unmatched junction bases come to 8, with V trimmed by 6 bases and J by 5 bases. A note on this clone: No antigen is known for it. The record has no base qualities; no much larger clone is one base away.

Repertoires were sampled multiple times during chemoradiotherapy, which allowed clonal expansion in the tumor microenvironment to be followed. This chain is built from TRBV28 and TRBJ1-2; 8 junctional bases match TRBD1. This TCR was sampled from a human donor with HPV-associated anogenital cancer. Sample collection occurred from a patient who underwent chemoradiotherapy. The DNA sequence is TGTGCCAGCAGGGGCCCAGGGGGCGGGTATGGCTACACCTTC. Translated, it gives CASRGPGGGYGYTF.